This entry lists 24 T cell receptor beta chains sequenced from one sample in a study of OX40 agonist ivuxolimab in advanced cancers. The protocol was immunoSEQ multiplex PCR, while the TCRdb copy is restricted to in-frame clones and leaves out a portion. The sample includes roughly 63,000 clones, around 89% of them seen just once. The sample in question was CD4+ or CD8+ T cells sorted from blood, obtained in a trial of the OX40 agonist ivuxolimab. These receptors all stem from an adult with an advanced solid tumor such as melanoma, head and neck, liver or kidney cancer.

The chain joins TRBV7-9 to TRBJ2-1; no firm D call. Germline CDR1 SEHNR, CDR2 FQNEAQ (reference sequence). V lost 2 bases and J lost 9, with 2 bases in between. The CDR3 covers 10 residues. CDR3 region: CASSLSEQFF. CDR3 nucleotides: TGTGCCAGCAGCTTATCTGAGCAGTTCTTC.

This sequence joins TRBV11-2 and TRBJ2-5; D gene uncertain. Trimming shortened V by 5 bases and J by 4 bases, and 14 bases separated the two germline ends. This CDR3 has 14 residues. The V gene's germline CDR1 is SGHAT and CDR2 FQNNGV. CDR3: CASSPPKGTETQYF. DNA for the CDR3: TGTGCCAGCAGCCCCCCAAAAGGCACAGAGACCCAGTACTTC.

V and J are TRBV19 and TRBJ2-7; D call uncertain. There are 13 residues in the CDR3. The germline gives CDR1 LNHDA, CDR2 SQIVND (reference sequence). Trimming removed 5 bases from V and 0 bases from J, with 8 bases in between. CDR3: CASSPGLSYEQYF. CDR3 DNA: TGTGCCAGTAGTCCCGGGCTCTCCTACGAGCAGTACTTC. Together with reference TRBV19 and TRBJ2-7, the CDR3 gives the full variable domain: DGGITQSPKYLFRKEGQNVTLSCEQNLNHDAMYWYRQDPGQGLRLIYYSQIVNDFQKGDIAEGYSVSREKKESFPLTVTSAQKNPTAFYLCASSPGLSYEQYFGPGTRLTVT.

The V gene is TRBV7-2, the J gene TRBJ1-5; D is undetermined. This CDR3 spans 14 amino acids. The V and J ends lost 2 bases and 3 bases respectively, with 8 bases between them. The germline V gene has CDR1 SGHTA and CDR2 FQGNSA. The CDR3 nucleotides read TGTGCCAGCAGCTTACCTGGTTCCAATCAGCCCCAGCATTTT. Amino acid sequence: CASSLPGSNQPQHF.

This clone was observed a few times. J is TRBJ1-1 and V is TRBV9; D ambiguous. Germline loops: CDR1 SGDLS, CDR2 YYNGEE. This CDR3 is 15 amino acids long. V was cut by 3 bases and J by 1 base, with 13 bases left in between. CDR3 region: CASSEEPSGNTEAFF. Here the CDR3 DNA reads TGTGCCAGCAGCGAAGAGCCCTCGGGGAACACTGAAGCTTTCTTT.

The chain recombines TRBV5-5 with TRBJ1-2, with D hard to call. The CDR3 runs to 15 residues. The germline V gene encodes CDR1 SGHKS and CDR2 YYEKEE (reference sequence). Trimming cost V 0 bases and J 7 bases, with 16 bases left between them. As DNA, the CDR3 is TGTGCCAGCAGCTTGGCAGATAACCTTGTAGCTGGCTACACCTTC. Protein product: CASSLADNLVAGYTF.

The chain carries TRBV2 and TRBJ2-7; 11 nucleotides agree with TRBD2. Germline assignment: CDR1 SNHLY and CDR2 FYNNEI. The CDR3 sequence is 14 residues long. Trimming took 7 bases from V and 1 from J; bases not matched to a gene: 3. CDR3 residues: CASTGTSGSYEQYF. In DNA, the CDR3 is TGTGCCAGCACCGGGACTAGCGGTTCCTACGAGCAGTACTTC.

The rearrangement uses TRBV6-6 and TRBJ1-3; 8 nucleotides agree with TRBD1. Germline CDR1 reads MNHNY; CDR2 reads SVGAGI (reference sequence). V trimming: 7 bases; J trimming: 9 bases; junction bases outside the gene matches: 17. The CDR3 has 16 residues. In DNA, the CDR3 is TGTGCCAGCAAGACGACCGGACAGGGTGGTCCCAGCACCATATATTTT. Translation: CASKTTGQGGPSTIYF.

The genes are TRBV7-9 and TRBJ2-2; TRBD2 agrees at 7 bases. This CDR3 has 16 residues. From germline, CDR1 is SEHNR and CDR2 FQNEAQ (reference sequence). Germline trimming cut 1 base from V and 9 bases from J; bases unmatched to any gene: 11. As DNA, the CDR3 is TGTGCCAGCAGCTTAGGTTCCGCGGGAGAGGTACGGGAGCTGTTTTTT. Protein product: CASSLGSAGEVRELFF.

The chain joins TRBV27 to TRBJ1-1; a possible D gene is TRBD1 (6 bases). V lost 2 bases to trimming and J lost 4 bases, with 14 bases between them. CDR3 size: 15 residues. CDR1 is MNHEY, CDR2 SMNVEV, per germline (reference sequence). The CDR3 DNA sequence: TGTGCCAGCAGTTTAAGGGGGGCTGGTGGCACTGAAGCTTTCTTT. Protein: CASSLRGAGGTEAFF.

The J gene is TRBJ1-1, the V gene TRBV5-4, with D hard to call. Trimming pared 2 bases from V and 8 bases from J, leaving 13 bases between. Per germline, CDR1 SGHNT and CDR2 YYREEE (reference sequence). The CDR3 consists of 13 residues. The CDR3 coding sequence is TGTGCCAGCAGCTTAGCAGGCGCCCCCGAAGCTTTCTTT. Translated, it gives CASSLAGAPEAFF.

The chain employs TRBV27 and TRBJ2-3, with D possibly being TRBD2 (6 bases). The V end was cut by 2 bases, the J end by 0 bases, with 12 bases between. Germline CDR1 MNHEY, CDR2 SMNVEV (reference sequence). This CDR3 contains 16 residues. CDR3 in amino acids: CASSLVDGGSTDTQYF. For the CDR3, the DNA is TGTGCCAGCAGTTTAGTCGATGGAGGGAGCACAGATACGCAGTATTTT.

The chain recombines TRBV6-6 with TRBJ1-5; D gene unclear. This CDR3 is built from 15 residues. CDR1 MNHNY and CDR2 SVGAGI come from the germline V gene (reference sequence). The germline V and J ends were trimmed by 7 bases and 1 base, with 14 bases remaining between them. CDR3 residues: CASIAGRKSNQPQHF. The CDR3 DNA follows: TGTGCCAGCATCGCCGGTCGGAAAAGCAATCAGCCCCAGCATTTT.

The V and J genes are TRBV12-2 and TRBJ1-2. TRBV12-2 constitutes a pseudogene. The CDR3 is 16 amino acids. Here the CDR3 DNA reads TGTGCAAGTCGCTTAAGGTTCGGTTCTACCAACTATGGCTACACCTTC. Protein product: CASRLRFGSTNYGYTF.

This chain joins TRBV19 and TRBJ2-2; D possibly uses TRBD1 or TRBD2 (5 bases each). This CDR3 has 14 residues. CDR1 LNHDA and CDR2 SQIVND come from the germline V gene (reference sequence). The ends were cut back, 3 bases at V and 5 bases at J, with 10 bases in the middle. The CDR3 nucleotides are TGTGCCAGTAGTATGGGGGTTTCGACCGGGGAGCTGTTTTTT. It translates to CASSMGVSTGELFF.

The CDR3 here is CASSASGTPITQTGELFF. DNA for the CDR3: TGTGCCAGCAGCGCCTCCGGGACCCCAATAACCCAAACCGGGGAGCTGTTTTTT. The V call is TRBV9, the J call TRBJ2-2; the D call may be TRBD1 or TRBD2 (5 bases each). The CDR3 is made up of 18 amino acids. Germline assignment: CDR1 SGDLS and CDR2 YYNGEE. Deletions cut 3 bases from V and 5 bases from J, with 23 bases between. Full variable domain (outside the CDR3, taken from reference TRBV9 and TRBJ2-2): DSGVTQTPKHLITATGQRVTLRCSPRSGDLSVYWYQQSLDQGLQFLIQYYNGEERAKGNILERFSAQQFPDLHSELNLSSLELGDSALYFCASSASGTPITQTGELFFGEGSRLTVL.

This chain joins TRBV4-1 and TRBJ1-2; no clear D. V lost 3 bases and J 4 bases, leaving 12 bases between the germline ends. The length of the CDR3 is 14 residues. Per the germline V gene, CDR1 is MGHRA and CDR2 is YSYEKL. This CDR3 reads CASSHPAKGYGYTF. The CDR3 DNA reads as TGCGCCAGCAGCCACCCTGCCAAGGGCTATGGCTACACCTTC.

This clone was recorded only once. The J gene is TRBJ1-3, the V gene TRBV5-6; D ambiguous. Germline values: CDR1 SGHDT, CDR2 YYEEEE. Trimming removed 4 bases from V and 0 bases from J, with 11 bases in between. This CDR3 spans 15 amino acids. The CDR3 DNA sequence: TGTGCCAGCAGCCACCAATCCGGCTCTGGAAACACCATATATTTT. It specifies CASSHQSGSGNTIYF.

This chain connects TRBV28 to TRBJ2-1; 10 nucleotides match TRBD2. The CDR3 sequence is 12 residues long. Germline CDR1 reads MDHEN; CDR2 reads SYDVKM. CDR3 amino acids: CAASGRSNEQFF. The CDR3 DNA is TGTGCTGCTAGCGGGAGATCGAATGAGCAGTTCTTC.

The chain recombines TRBV11-2 with TRBJ2-7; TRBD2 agrees at 11 bases. Trimming at V came to 5 bases and at J to 3 bases, leaving 9 bases not matched to a gene. CDR1 and CDR2 (germline): SGHAT, FQNNGV. The CDR3 extends over 16 amino acids. DNA for the CDR3: TGTGCCAGCAGCGGATTGGGACTAGCGGACCACTACGAGCAGTACGTC. This encodes CASSGLGLADHYEQYV.

The chain uses TRBV4-1 and TRBJ1-2; 8 bases fit TRBD1. The CDR3 spans 15 residues. Germline lookup yields CDR1 MGHRA and CDR2 YSYEKL. V lost 6 bases to trimming and J lost 1 base; unmatched junction nucleotides: 7. CDR3 bases: TGCGCCAGCAGGGACAGGGTCGTCGGTAACTATGGCTACACCTTC. As protein: CASRDRVVGNYGYTF.

The chain employs TRBV6-1 and TRBJ1-1, with D maybe TRBD1 (6 bases). Germline V gene data show CDR1 as MNHNS and CDR2 as SASEGT. Trimming pared 10 bases from V and 5 bases from J, leaving 14 bases between. The CDR3 is 12 residues long. The CDR3 region has the DNA TGTGCCACCAATCAGGGGCTAACTGAAGCTTTCTTT. This encodes CATNQGLTEAFF.

The chain has TRBV11-2 and TRBJ1-5, with D perhaps TRBD1 (5 bases). The germline V gene encodes CDR1 SGHAT and CDR2 FQNNGV. Trimming pared 3 bases from V and 4 bases from J, leaving 13 bases between. The CDR3 has 15 residues. The CDR3 spells CASSLGPGANQPQHF. In DNA form, the CDR3 reads TGTGCCAGCAGCTTGGGCCCCGGGGCGAATCAGCCCCAGCATTTT. Drawing the rest from reference TRBV11-2 and TRBJ1-5, the complete variable domain is EAGVAQSPRYKIIEKRQSVAFWCNPISGHATLYWYQQILGQGPKLLIQFQNNGVVDDSQLPKDRFSAERLKGVDSTLKIQPAKLEDSAVYLCASSLGPGANQPQHFGDGTRLSIL.

V and J are TRBV4-3 and TRBJ2-1, with TRBD2 matching over 9 bases. The CDR3 covers 18 residues. J lost 7 bases, V lost 4 bases, and 17 bases had no gene match. The germline gives CDR1 LGHNA, CDR2 YSLEER. CDR3: CASSLSFSGTSSWNEQFF. The DNA of the CDR3 is TGCGCCAGCAGCCTCTCCTTTTCGGGGACTAGCTCATGGAATGAGCAGTTCTTC.